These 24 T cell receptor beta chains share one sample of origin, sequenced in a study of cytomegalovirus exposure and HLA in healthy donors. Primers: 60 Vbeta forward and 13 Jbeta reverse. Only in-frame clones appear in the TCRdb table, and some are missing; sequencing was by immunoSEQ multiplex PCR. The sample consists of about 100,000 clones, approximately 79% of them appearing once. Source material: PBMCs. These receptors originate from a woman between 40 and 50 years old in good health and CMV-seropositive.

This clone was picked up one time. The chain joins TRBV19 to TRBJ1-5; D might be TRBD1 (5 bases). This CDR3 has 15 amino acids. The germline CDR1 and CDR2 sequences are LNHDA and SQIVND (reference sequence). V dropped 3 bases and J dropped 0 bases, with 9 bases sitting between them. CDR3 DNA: TGTGCCAGTAGTATGGGGGACTATAGCAATCAGCCCCAGCATTTT. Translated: CASSMGDYSNQPQHF. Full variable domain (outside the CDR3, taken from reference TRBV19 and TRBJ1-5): DGGITQSPKYLFRKEGQNVTLSCEQNLNHDAMYWYRQDPGQGLRLIYYSQIVNDFQKGDIAEGYSVSREKKESFPLTVTSAQKNPTAFYLCASSMGDYSNQPQHFGDGTRLSIL.

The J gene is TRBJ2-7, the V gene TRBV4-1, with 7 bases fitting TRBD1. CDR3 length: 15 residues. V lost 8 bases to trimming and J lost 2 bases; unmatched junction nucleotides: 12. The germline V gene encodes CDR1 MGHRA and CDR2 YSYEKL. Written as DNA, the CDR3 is TGCGCCAGCTCCCAACGGGACAGAGATACCTACGAGCAGTACTTC. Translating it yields CASSQRDRDTYEQYF.

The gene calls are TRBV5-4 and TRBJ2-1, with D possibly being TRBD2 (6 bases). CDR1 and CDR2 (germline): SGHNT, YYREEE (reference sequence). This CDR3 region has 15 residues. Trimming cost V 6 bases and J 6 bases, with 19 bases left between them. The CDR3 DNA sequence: TGTGCCAGCACCACTGGGGGACTCGCCTCCAATGAGCAGTTCTTC. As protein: CASTTGGLASNEQFF. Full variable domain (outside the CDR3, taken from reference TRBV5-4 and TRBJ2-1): ETGVTQSPTHLIKTRGQQVTLRCSSQSGHNTVSWYQQALGQGPQFIFQYYREEENGRGNFPPRFSGLQFPNYSSELNVNALELDDSALYLCASTTGGLASNEQFFGPGTRLTVL.

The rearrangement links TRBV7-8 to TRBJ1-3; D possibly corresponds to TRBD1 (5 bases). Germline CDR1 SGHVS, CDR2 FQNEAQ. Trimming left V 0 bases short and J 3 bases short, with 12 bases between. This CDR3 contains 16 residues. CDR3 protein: CASSLAADSLGNTIYF. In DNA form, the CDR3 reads TGTGCCAGCAGCTTAGCGGCTGACAGCCTTGGAAACACCATATATTTT. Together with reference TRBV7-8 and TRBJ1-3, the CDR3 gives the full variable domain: GAGVSQSPRYKVAKRGQDVALRCDPISGHVSLFWYQQALGQGPEFLTYFQNEAQLDKSGLPSDRFFAERPEGSVSTLKIQRTQQEDSAVYLCASSLAADSLGNTIYFGEGSWLTVV.

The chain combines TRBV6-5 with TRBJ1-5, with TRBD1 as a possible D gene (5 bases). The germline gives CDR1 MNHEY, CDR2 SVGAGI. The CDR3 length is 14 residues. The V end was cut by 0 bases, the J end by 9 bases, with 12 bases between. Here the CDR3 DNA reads TGTGCCAGCAGTTACTCTGGCAGGGAATCGCCCCAGCATTTT. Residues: CASSYSGRESPQHF.

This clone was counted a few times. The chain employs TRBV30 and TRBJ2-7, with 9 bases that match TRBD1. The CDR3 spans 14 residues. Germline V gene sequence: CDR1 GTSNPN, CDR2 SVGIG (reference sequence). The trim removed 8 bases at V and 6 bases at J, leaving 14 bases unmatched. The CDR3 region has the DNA TGTGCCGGGACCAGCCGGACAGGGGCGGGCGAGCAGTACTTC. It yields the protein CAGTSRTGAGEQYF.

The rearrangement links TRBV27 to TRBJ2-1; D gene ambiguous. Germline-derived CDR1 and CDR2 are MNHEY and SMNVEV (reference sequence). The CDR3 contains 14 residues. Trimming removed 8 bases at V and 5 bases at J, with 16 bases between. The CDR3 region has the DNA TGTGCCAGCCCGCCTGAGGTTAGGCACAATGAGCAGTTCTTC. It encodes CASPPEVRHNEQFF.

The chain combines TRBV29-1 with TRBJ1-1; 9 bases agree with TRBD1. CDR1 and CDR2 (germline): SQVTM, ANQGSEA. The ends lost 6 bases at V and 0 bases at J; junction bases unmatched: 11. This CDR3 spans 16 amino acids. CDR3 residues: CSVRATTGGMNTEAFF. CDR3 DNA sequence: TGCAGCGTCCGAGCCACGACAGGGGGAATGAACACTGAAGCTTTCTTT.

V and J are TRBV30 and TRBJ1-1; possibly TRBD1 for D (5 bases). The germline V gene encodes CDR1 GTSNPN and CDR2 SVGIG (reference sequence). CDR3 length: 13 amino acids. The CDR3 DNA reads TGTGCACGGAGTTCGGGGGGGAACACTGAAGCTTTCTTT. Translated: CARSSGGNTEAFF.

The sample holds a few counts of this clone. CDR3 residues: CASSEQGTGGTEAFF. The DNA for the CDR3 is TGCGCCAGCAGTGAGCAAGGGACAGGGGGCACTGAAGCTTTCTTT. The V and J genes are TRBV10-1 and TRBJ1-1, with 11 bases aligning to TRBD1. This CDR3 region has 15 residues. The germline V gene encodes CDR1 WNHNN and CDR2 SYGVQD (reference sequence). The V and J ends lost 2 bases and 4 bases, in that order; junction bases with no gene match: 3.

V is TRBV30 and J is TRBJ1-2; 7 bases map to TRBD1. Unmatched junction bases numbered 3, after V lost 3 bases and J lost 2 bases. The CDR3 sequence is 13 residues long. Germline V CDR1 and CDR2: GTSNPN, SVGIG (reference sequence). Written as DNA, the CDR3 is TGTGCCTGGAGGCGACAGGGAAACTATGGCTACACCTTC. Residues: CAWRRQGNYGYTF.

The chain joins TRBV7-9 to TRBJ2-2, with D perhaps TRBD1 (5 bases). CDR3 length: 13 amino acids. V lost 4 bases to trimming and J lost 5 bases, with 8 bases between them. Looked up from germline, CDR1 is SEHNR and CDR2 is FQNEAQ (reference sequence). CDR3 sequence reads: CASSSTVTGELFF. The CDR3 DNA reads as TGTGCCAGCAGCTCGACAGTAACCGGGGAGCTGTTTTTT. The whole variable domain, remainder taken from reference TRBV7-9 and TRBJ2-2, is DTGVSQNPRHKITKRGQNVTFRCDPISEHNRLYWYRQTLGQGPEFLTYFQNEAQLEKSRLLSDRFSAERPKGSFSTLEIQRTEQGDSAMYLCASSSTVTGELFFGEGSRLTVL.

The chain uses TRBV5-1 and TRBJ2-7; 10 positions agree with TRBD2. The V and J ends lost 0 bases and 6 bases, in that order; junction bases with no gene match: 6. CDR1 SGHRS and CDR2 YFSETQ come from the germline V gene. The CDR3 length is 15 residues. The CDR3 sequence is CASSLDIAGGREQYF. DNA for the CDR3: TGCGCCAGCAGCTTGGATATAGCGGGGGGACGCGAGCAGTACTTC. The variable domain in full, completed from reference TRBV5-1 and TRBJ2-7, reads KAGVTQTPRYLIKTRGQQVTLSCSPISGHRSVSWYQQTPGQGLQFLFEYFSETQRNKGNFPGRFSGRQFSNSRSEMNVSTLELGDSALYLCASSLDIAGGREQYFGPGTRLTVT.

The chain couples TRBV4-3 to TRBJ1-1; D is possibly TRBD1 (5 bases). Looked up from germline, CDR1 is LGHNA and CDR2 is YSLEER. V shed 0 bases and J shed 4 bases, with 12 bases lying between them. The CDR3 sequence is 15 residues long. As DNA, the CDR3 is TGCGCCAGCAGCCAAGATTTTGGGGGAGGCACTGAAGCTTTCTTT. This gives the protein CASSQDFGGGTEAFF.

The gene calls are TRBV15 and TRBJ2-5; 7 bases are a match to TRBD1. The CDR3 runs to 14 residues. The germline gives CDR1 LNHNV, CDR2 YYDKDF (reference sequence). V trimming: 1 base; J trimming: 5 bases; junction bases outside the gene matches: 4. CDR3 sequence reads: CATSRGQGGETQYF. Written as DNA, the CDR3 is TGTGCCACCAGCAGAGGACAGGGTGGCGAGACCCAGTACTTC.

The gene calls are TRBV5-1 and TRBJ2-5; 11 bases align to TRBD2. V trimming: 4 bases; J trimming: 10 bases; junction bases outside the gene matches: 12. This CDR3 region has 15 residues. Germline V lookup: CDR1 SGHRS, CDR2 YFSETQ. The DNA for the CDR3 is TGCGCCAGCAGCGATAGCGGGGGGGCCGGCCGGGACCAGTACTTC. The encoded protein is CASSDSGGAGRDQYF.

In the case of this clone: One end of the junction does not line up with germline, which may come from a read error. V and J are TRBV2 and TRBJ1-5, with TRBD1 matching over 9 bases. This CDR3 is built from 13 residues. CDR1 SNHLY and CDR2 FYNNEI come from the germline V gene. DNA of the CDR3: TGTGCCAGCAGCGGGACAGGGAATCAGCCCCAGAATTTT. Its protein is CASSGTGNQPQNF.

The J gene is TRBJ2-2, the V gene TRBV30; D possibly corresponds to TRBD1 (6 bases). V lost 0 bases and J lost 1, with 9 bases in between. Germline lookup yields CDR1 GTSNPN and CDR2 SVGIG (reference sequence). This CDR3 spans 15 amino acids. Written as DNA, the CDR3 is TGTGCCTGGAGTGTACGGACAGTGAACACCGGGGAGCTGTTTTTT. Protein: CAWSVRTVNTGELFF. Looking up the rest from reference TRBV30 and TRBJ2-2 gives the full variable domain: SQTIHQWPATLVQPVGSPLSLECTVEGTSNPNLYWYRQAAGRGLQLLFYSVGIGQISSEVPQNLSASRPQDRQFILSSKKLLLSDSGFYLCAWSVRTVNTGELFFGEGSRLTVL.

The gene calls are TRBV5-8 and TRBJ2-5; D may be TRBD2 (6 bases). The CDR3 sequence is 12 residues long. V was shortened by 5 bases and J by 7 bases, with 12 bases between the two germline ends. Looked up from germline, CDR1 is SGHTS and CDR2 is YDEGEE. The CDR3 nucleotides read TGTGCCAGCAGGCCTAGCGTCGGGACCCAGTACTTC. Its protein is CASRPSVGTQYF. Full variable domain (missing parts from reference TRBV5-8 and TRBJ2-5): EAGVTQSPTHLIKTRGQQATLRCSPISGHTSVYWYQQALGLGLQFLLWYDEGEERNRGNFPPRFSGRQFPNYSSELNVNALELEDSALYLCASRPSVGTQYFGPGTRLLVL.

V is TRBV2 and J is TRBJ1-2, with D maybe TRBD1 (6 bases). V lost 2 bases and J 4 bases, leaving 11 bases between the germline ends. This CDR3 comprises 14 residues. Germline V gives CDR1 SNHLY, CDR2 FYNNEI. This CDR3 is CASSERAGAYGYTF. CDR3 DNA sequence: TGTGCCAGCAGTGAAAGGGCAGGGGCCTATGGCTACACCTTC.

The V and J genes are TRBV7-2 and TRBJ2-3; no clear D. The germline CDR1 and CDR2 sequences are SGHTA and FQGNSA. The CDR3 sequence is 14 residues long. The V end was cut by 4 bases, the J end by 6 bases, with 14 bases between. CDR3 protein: CASSSRLTGDTQYF. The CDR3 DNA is TGTGCCAGCAGCTCTAGGCTCACCGGGGATACGCAGTATTTT.

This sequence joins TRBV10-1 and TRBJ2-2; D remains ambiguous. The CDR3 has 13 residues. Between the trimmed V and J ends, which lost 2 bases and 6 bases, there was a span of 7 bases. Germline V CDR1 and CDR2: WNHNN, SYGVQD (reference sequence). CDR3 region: CASSEAAPGELFF. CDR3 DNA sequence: TGCGCCAGCAGTGAGGCGGCCCCCGGGGAGCTGTTTTTT.

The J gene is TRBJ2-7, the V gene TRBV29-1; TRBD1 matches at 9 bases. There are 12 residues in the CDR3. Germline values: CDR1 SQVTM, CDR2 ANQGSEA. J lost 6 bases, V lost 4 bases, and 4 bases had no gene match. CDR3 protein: CSVGLDRGEQYF. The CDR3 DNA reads TGCAGCGTTGGACTGGACAGGGGCGAGCAGTACTTC.

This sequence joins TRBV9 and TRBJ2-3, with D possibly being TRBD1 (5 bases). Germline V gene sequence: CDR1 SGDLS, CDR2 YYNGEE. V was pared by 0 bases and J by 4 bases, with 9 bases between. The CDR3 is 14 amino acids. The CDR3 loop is CASSVEGHADTQYF. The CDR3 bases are TGTGCCAGCAGCGTAGAGGGGCACGCAGATACGCAGTATTTT.